Included here is one T cell receptor beta chain sequence, with context. What it binds is not known. This specimen belongs to a study of tumor-infiltrating lymphocytes in localized non-small cell lung cancer. Turning to the study itself: The cohort mixed smokers and never-smokers, several histologies, and some post-neoadjuvant-chemotherapy samples.

Findings and caveats of the study: Not all patients were TCR sequenced, owing to tissue quantity. Tumor T-cell fraction was not associated with recurrence-free survival.

Generated by immunoSEQ multiplex PCR, the TCRdb table keeps only in-frame clones and is missing some. The sample lists 15,000 to 20,000 clones; about three quarters were seen once. This CDR3 spans 16 amino acids. The germline V gene has CDR1 SEHNR and CDR2 FQNEAQ (reference sequence). V was pared by 5 bases and J by 4 bases, with 6 bases of the junction left unmatched. The chain uses TRBV7-9 and TRBJ2-3, with 13 nucleotides matching TRBD2. This TCR was sampled from a human donor with non-small cell lung cancer. The material sequenced was lung tumor tissue. The CDR3 bases are TGTGCCAGCAGCCCTAGGACTAGCGGGAGCGCAGATACGCAGTATTTT. Translated, it gives CASSPRTSGSADTQYF.